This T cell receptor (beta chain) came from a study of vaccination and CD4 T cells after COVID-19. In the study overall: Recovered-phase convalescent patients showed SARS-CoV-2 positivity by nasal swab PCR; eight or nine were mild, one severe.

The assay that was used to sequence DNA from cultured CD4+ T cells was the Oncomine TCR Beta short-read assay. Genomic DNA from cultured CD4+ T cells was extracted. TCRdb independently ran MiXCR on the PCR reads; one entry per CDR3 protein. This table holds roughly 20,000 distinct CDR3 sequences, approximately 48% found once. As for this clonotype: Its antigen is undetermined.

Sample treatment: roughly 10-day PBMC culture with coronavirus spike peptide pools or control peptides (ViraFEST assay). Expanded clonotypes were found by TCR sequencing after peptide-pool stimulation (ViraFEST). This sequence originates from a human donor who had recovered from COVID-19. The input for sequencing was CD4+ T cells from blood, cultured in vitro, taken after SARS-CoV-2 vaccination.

This chain's CDR3 is CASTGLRQGRNSPLHF. DNA for the CDR3: TGTGCCAGCACGGGCCTTAGACAGGGGAGGAATTCACCCCTCCACTTT. The chain has TRBV11-2 and TRBJ1-6, with 8 bases aligning to TRBD1. CDR1 and CDR2 from the germline V gene are SGHAT and FQNNGV. V lost 7 bases and J lost 7; bases outside the gene matches: 12. The CDR3 consists of 16 residues. Looking up the rest from reference TRBV11-2 and TRBJ1-6 gives the full variable domain: EAGVAQSPRYKIIEKRQSVAFWCNPISGHATLYWYQQILGQGPKLLIQFQNNGVVDDSQLPKDRFSAERLKGVDSTLKIQPAKLEDSAVYLCASTGLRQGRNSPLHFGNGTRLTVT.